The text below deals with one T cell receptor beta chain. The assay was immunoSEQ multiplex PCR, and TCRdb's table has in-frame clones only and misses some. The sample lists roughly 120,000 clones, about 74% seen once, with 4.5% to 6% in the top ten. The data belong to a study of blood T cell repertoires in COVID-19. The CDR3 length is 15 residues. V lost 5 bases, J lost 7 bases, and 15 bases lay in between. The germline V gene encodes CDR1 MDHEN and CDR2 SYDVKM. Input material: peripheral blood. This TCR derives from a man at least 80 years old with COVID-19, enrolled during active disease. The chain uses TRBV28 and TRBJ1-6, with D tentatively TRBD1 (6 bases). The CDR3 region is CASSRNGQKNSPLHF. The CDR3 DNA is TGTGCCAGCAGTAGGAATGGACAGAAGAATTCACCCCTCCACTTT.